This T cell receptor (beta chain) was found in a study of T cell responses to AZD1222 COVID-19 vaccine (dated by TCRdb to about 2021). With regard to the full study: A total of just over 230 trial participants underwent TCR sequencing, of whom roughly 210 received two doses of AZD1222 and around 26 received two doses of the MenACWY control vaccine. Enrollment into the trials was organized by age into subgroups of 18-55, 56-69 and 70-plus years, and those subgroups contained roughly 150, 30 and 60 TCR-sequenced participants, respectively. On the study overall, not on this receptor specifically: Conclusions about previously exposed vaccinees are limited, since just five or six AZD1222 recipients were seropositive for SARS-CoV-2 at baseline. Reportedly, almost half of the unique spike-specific TCRs recognized epitopes lying outside the regions that are mutated in the B.1.351 and B.1.1.7 variants. Vaccine-associated CD4 TCRs spanned the whole spike protein, with dominant responses in regions 160-218 and 743-854. A significant rise in spike-specific TCR breadth and depth was observed after two AZD1222 doses relative to day 0 and relative to MenACWY recipients. The 56-69-year group was small, and its depth increase did not reach significance, likely because of low power. Participants were mostly white British and included more females than males, and it was suggested by the authors that clonal diversity may have been underestimated. Because no day 14 peak-response samples were available, repertoires were characterized only after the peak T cell response.

The CDR3 regions of human TCRbeta chains were analyzed by immunosequencing. In the authors' own workflow: Repertoire TCRs were matched against a reference library of SARS-CoV-2-specific TCRs generated with the MIRA antigen-specificity platform. Breadth meant the fraction of unique TCRs that were SARS-CoV-2-associated, whereas depth meant the fraction of total T cells that were SARS-CoV-2-associated. Using the MIRA data, each spike-specific TCR was mapped to the spike region that the TCR reacts to and placed in a CD4 or CD8 class. Log10-transformed breadth and depth values were compared by one-way ANOVA with Sidak's multiple comparisons tests. The source is immuneACCESS, and TCRdb retained only in-frame sequences with V and J called. Part of the clones is not carried over; for the studies checked, unresolved V genes explain less than half of this, and the remainder is unexplained. Clonal size and the V and J genes are those of that table, whereas D and trimming came from the DNA. The sample table shows fewer than 150,000 clones, and around 88% are seen once. The ten largest clones take up 6.5% of the sample.

The CDR3 goes from the cysteine to the phenylalanine over 14 residues. The entry retains the CDR3 DNA only, 42 bases that are in frame from base 1. Trimming takes 1 base from V and 7 bases from J, and the germline ends sit 13 bases apart. Reading the germline V gene gives CDR1 SGHVS and CDR2 FQNEAQ. In the paper's terms, the time point label means: about 28 days (+/-7) after the second vaccine dose. Because spike-specific TCR depth and breadth did not differ between the two schedules, AZD1222 recipients who got a second dose at roughly 4 weeks were pooled with those who got a second dose at roughly 12 weeks. Vaccinee samples came from UK trials COV001 and COV002, including a single-blind randomized controlled phase 2/3 trial of AZD1222 (ChAdOx1 nCoV-19) in healthy adults. Trial participant PBMC samples were collected at day 0 and day 28 after the second dose for TCRbeta chain sequencing. As regards this clone: Its antigen target is currently unknown. It has no much larger one-base neighbor in the sample; base qualities were not kept.

The chain is assembled from TRBV7-8 and TRBJ1-2; no confident D gene assignment can be made. This TCR was recovered from an adult who received the AZD1222 COVID-19 vaccine. This specimen was peripheral blood, taken 28 days after the second AZD1222 dose. The DNA sequence follows: TGTGCCAGCAGCTTAGGGACGGAAGGAGGTGGCTACACCTTC. Its protein is CASSLGTEGGGYTF.